The source of this TCR beta chain is a study of shared clonotypes between healthy human individuals. Notes on the study in general: Despite large depth, sorted-subset datasets appeared incompletely sequenced. In several donors, around 5.5% of naive CD4 clonotypes appeared in common. Sampling covered nothing but blood. Tissue TCR repertoires likely differ from those found in blood.

J gave up 6 bases and V 0 bases, and 2 bases lay outside the gene matches. This CDR3 is 16 amino acids long. Germline CDR1 and CDR2: SEHNR and FQNEAQ (reference sequence). CD8 cells classed as naive were CD45RO-negative and positively selected for CCR7, excluding terminally differentiated effector memory CD45RA+ cells. Concerning this clone itself: What it binds is not known.

Data came from immunoSEQ multiplex PCR; TCRdb stores just in-frame clones and leaves some out. The table lists 1.5 million to 2.5 million clones, about 95% of them singletons, with 1.2% in the top ten. V gene TRBV7-9 combines with J gene TRBJ2-1; 13 bases map to TRBD2. The sequenced sample was naive CD8+ T cells sorted from blood. This TCR came from a man in his late teens or twenties in good health. The CDR3 loop reads CASSLAGTSGANEQFF. CDR3 DNA: TGTGCCAGCAGCTTAGCTGGGACTAGCGGGGCCAATGAGCAGTTCTTC.